These 2 T cell receptor beta chains share one sample of origin, sequenced in a study of identical twins. In TCRdb, the 5' RACE reads were re-called with MiXCR into one record per CDR3 protein. The sample holds some 240,000 distinct CDR3 sequences, about 8.5% seen once. In addition, the sample was reused for a study of yellow fever vaccine responses in identical twins.

The sample taken for sequencing was CD8+ T cells sorted from blood. These receptors originate from a woman younger than 35 in good health.

This clonotype has just a few counts. The chain is built from TRBV10-3 and TRBJ2-7; D is tentatively TRBD1 or TRBD2 (6 bases each). The V gene's germline CDR1 is ENHRY and CDR2 SYGVKD. The CDR3 loop spans 14 amino acids. Trimming pared 7 bases from V and 5 bases from J, leaving 18 bases between. This CDR3 is CAIKPGHREDEQYF. The CDR3 DNA is TGTGCCATCAAACCGGGGCACAGGGAGGACGAGCAGTACTTC.

The chain uses TRBV4-3 and TRBJ2-5, with a weak D call TRBD1 (5 bases). CDR3 length equals 16 residues. With 0 bases removed from V and 2 bases from J, the gap between germline ends came to 13 bases. Germline V gene lookup returns CDR1 LGHNA and CDR2 YSLEER. The CDR3 DNA reads TGCGCCAGCAGCCAAGATCTAGGGGTCAGGCAAGAGACCCAGTACTTC. Its protein product is CASSQDLGVRQETQYF.